This TCR beta chain was sequenced during a study of shared clonotypes between healthy human individuals (dated by TCRdb to between 2020 and 2021). In terms of the full investigation: The cohort comprised two women and three men aged 18 to 49 years. For each donor, three plates each were used for CD4 naive and CD4 memory, two plates were used for CD8 naive, and one plate was used for CD8 memory. To estimate repertoire size and how much clonotype sharing occurs between individuals, the study deeply sequenced the blood TCR repertoires of roughly 5 healthy adults. To increase sequencing depth and limit assay-specific biases, different laboratories used diverse techniques to prepare libraries and sequence TCR repertoires. Leukapheresis yielded between about 0.8 and 9.5 billion PBMCs per donor. Study-level results and caveats: Across a handful of donors, approximately 5% of naive CD4, more than 3% of naive CD8, 2% to 2.5% of memory CD4, and 0.4% of memory CD8 clonotypes were shared. Rarefaction of sorted-subset datasets indicated incomplete sequencing despite the large sequencing depth. Naive subsets generally had larger estimated clonotype richness than memory subsets. Because the study included only a small number of donors, the genetic and exposure-history diversity represented was limited. Pairwise subsampling indicated that sequencing depth was expected to affect the degree of clonotype sharing among donors. Sampling was limited to blood, and TCR repertoires in tissue likely differ from TCR repertoires in blood. Clonotypes shared by all four sorted-subset donors showed higher generation probabilities than non-shared clonotypes.

Using the deep immunoSEQ assay, multiplex PCR amplified TCR CDR3 regions from genomic DNA. Extracted genomic DNA from each cell subset was spread evenly across all wells of several immunoSEQ 96-well plates, with each plate serving as a replicate. For sorted subsets, approximately 190 ng of genomic DNA, equivalent to around 29,000 T cell genomes, went into each replicate PCR. Purified libraries were quantified with a Qubit 3.0 fluorometer, sized on a Bioanalyzer 2100, and re-quantified with the KAPA Library Quantification kit. Each immunoSEQ 96-well plate was sequenced on its own single-read 150-cycle Illumina NextSeq 550 flow cell. The authors processed their data as follows. The immunoSEQ output contained only junctional sequences without quality scores, so filtering could not match that applied to full-length reads. Sequences were annotated with PyIR, a Python wrapper for IgBLAST v1.9, and V/J genes and CDR3 were assigned using IMGT germline references. Reads were removed for weak V/J assignments (E-value above 1e-6), missing CDR3, stop codons, out-of-frame junctions, or ambiguous translated residues. V3J clonotypes were defined as sequences sharing an identical inferred V gene, J gene, and CDR3 amino acid sequence. The percentage overlap between two repertoires was calculated by dividing the number of shared unique clonotypes by the size of the smaller repertoire. Three approaches were used to assess repertoire richness: RTK rarefaction, the Chao1 estimator, and Recon v2.1 estimates of unobserved clonotypes. OLGA was used to compute generation probabilities for all TCRbeta clonotypes that the gDNA method yielded from a few donors. The clones in this table, taken by TCRdb from immuneACCESS, are in-frame only. Not every clone is retained; where verified, under half of the shortfall comes from an unresolved V gene, and the cause of the rest is unknown. V and J calls and clone size come straight from that table; D and trimming were deduced from the DNA. Across this sample there are more than 2 million clones, with about 95% seen only once. The leading ten clones occupy about 1.1% of the sample.

The CDR3, from cysteine to phenylalanine, totals 13 residues. Only the CDR3 portion is preserved as DNA: 39 bases, with reading frame beginning at the first base. CDR1 MDHEN and CDR2 SYDVKM are derived from the germline V gene. V and J are truncated by 3 bases and 5 bases respectively, leaving an intervening sequence of 8 bases. Of note for this clone: What this receptor recognizes is not known. Qualities for individual bases were not recorded, and no much larger clone is one base off.

CD8 naive samples were obtained by positive selection for CCR7 among CD45RO-negative cells, yielding a CD45RA+CCR7+ population from which TemRA cells were excluded. The donors were healthy, HIV-negative adults with no recently reported acute infections or vaccinations. Every donor was a Caucasian adult residing in Nashville, Tennessee, USA. Blood was collected by leukapheresis, and PBMCs were isolated by Ficoll-Histopaque density gradient centrifugation and then cryopreserved in liquid nitrogen vapor phase. Analytical flow cytometry was used to check the purity and quantity of each magnetically sorted T cell population. From each sorted fraction, genomic DNA was isolated and quantified by UV absorbance on a Nanodrop 2000c.

The rearranged segments are TRBV28 and TRBJ2-1; a tentative D call is TRBD2 (6 bases match). The source of this sequence is a man aged 18 to 35 in good health. The sample was naive CD8+ T cells sorted from blood. The cell subset or site label, as the study defines it: CD45RA+CCR7+. The sequence in DNA is TGTGCCAGCAGTTTCCGGGAGCACAATGAGCAGTTCTTC. The resulting protein is CASSFREHNEQFF.